Listed here are 27 T cell receptor beta chains from one sample, sequenced in a study of regulatory and conventional T cells in RAG deficiency. The sorted conventional CD4+ T cells were CD25-low and CD127-high, with genomic DNA sequenced. Profiling relied on immunoSEQ multiplex PCR, and the TCRdb table lists in-frame clones only, not all of them. This table has roughly 32,000 clones, around 96% appearing once. The same data also contributed to another study, on regulatory T cells. That publication notes: Amplification used 52 TRBV primers and 13 TRBJ primers.

The material sequenced was CD25- CD4+ T cells sorted from blood. The origin of the receptors is a human donor in good health.

The rearrangement links TRBV27 to TRBJ2-5; 9 bases line up with TRBD1. CDR3 length: 14 amino acids. Losses at the gene ends were 5 bases for V and 5 bases for J; bases not matched to a gene: 6. Germline V gene sequence: CDR1 MNHEY, CDR2 SMNVEV (reference sequence). CDR3 DNA: TGTGCCAGCAGTGAGGACAGGGGATATGAGACCCAGTACTTC. Translated: CASSEDRGYETQYF.

V is TRBV30 and J is TRBJ2-5, with a possible D match to TRBD1 (5 bases). Germline V lookup: CDR1 GTSNPN, CDR2 SVGIG (reference sequence). The V end was cut by 1 base, the J end by 4 bases, with 10 bases between. The CDR3 contains 13 residues. The CDR3 coding sequence is TGTGCCTGGAGTGGCCAGGGTGTAGAGACCCAGTACTTC. The encoded protein is CAWSGQGVETQYF.

V is TRBV4-1 and J is TRBJ2-7; 9 bases fit TRBD2. The CDR3 loop spans 16 amino acids. Germline CDR1 is MGHRA and CDR2 is YSYEKL. The ends lost 4 bases at V and 0 bases at J; junction bases unmatched: 7. The CDR3 DNA follows: TGCGCCAGCAGCCCCACGGGGACTAGCTTCTCCTACGAGCAGTACTTC. Its protein is CASSPTGTSFSYEQYF.

V is TRBV19 and J is TRBJ1-1, with 9 bases aligning to TRBD1. Trimming at V came to 3 bases and at J to 2 bases, leaving 4 bases not matched to a gene. The length of the CDR3 is 15 residues. Per the germline V gene, CDR1 is LNHDA and CDR2 is SQIVND (reference sequence). This CDR3 reads CASSMGDRDNTEAFF. DNA for the CDR3: TGTGCCAGTAGTATGGGGGACAGGGATAACACTGAAGCTTTCTTT.

V and J are TRBV11-2 and TRBJ2-5; 10 bases agree with TRBD2. The CDR3 loop spans 17 amino acids. V was clipped by 5 bases and J by 4 bases; unmatched bases: 13. The germline V gene encodes CDR1 SGHAT and CDR2 FQNNGV. The CDR3 coding sequence is TGTGCCAGCAGCCCGAGTCAACTAGCGGGAAGGGGAGAGACCCAGTACTTC. It encodes CASSPSQLAGRGETQYF.

CDR3 in DNA: TGTGCCAGCAGCTTGGGGACAGGGGTGTTGGGTGAGACCCAGTACTTC. This encodes CASSLGTGVLGETQYF. This chain joins TRBV5-6 and TRBJ2-5, with 9 bases that match TRBD1. The germline V gene has CDR1 SGHDT and CDR2 YYEEEE. This CDR3 is built from 16 residues. The ends lost 0 bases at V and 5 bases at J; junction bases unmatched: 8. The full variable domain, rest sourced from reference TRBV5-6 and TRBJ2-5, is DAGVTQSPTHLIKTRGQQVTLRCSPKSGHDTVSWYQQALGQGPQFIFQYYEEEERQRGNFPDRFSGHQFPNYSSELNVNALLLGDSALYLCASSLGTGVLGETQYFGPGTRLLVL.

This clone was detected once. V gene TRBV11-3 combines with J gene TRBJ2-3; TRBD2 aligns across 8 bases. The CDR3 is 16 residues long. CDR1 SGHNT and CDR2 YENEEA come from the germline V gene. Trimming cost V 8 bases and J 5 bases; bases outside gene matches: 15. The CDR3 spells CASSRVTGGVGDTQYF. The CDR3 coding sequence is TGTGCCAGCTCGCGCGTGACGGGAGGGGTCGGAGATACGCAGTATTTT.

The chain has TRBV4-1 and TRBJ1-3, with D hard to call. Trimming removed 10 bases from V and 0 bases from J, with 22 bases in between. From germline, CDR1 is MGHRA and CDR2 YSYEKL. The CDR3 contains 17 residues. The CDR3 loop reads CATTERAGESSGNTIYF. DNA of the CDR3: TGCGCCACTACAGAGCGGGCAGGCGAAAGCTCTGGAAACACCATATATTTT.

The rearrangement joins TRBV5-5 to TRBJ2-7; D not certain. CDR3 length: 11 residues. Germline lookup yields CDR1 SGHKS and CDR2 YYEKEE (reference sequence). V was trimmed by 4 bases and J by 2 bases, leaving 4 bases between them. The CDR3 DNA is TGTGCCAGCAGCCTAACCTACGAGCAGTACTTC. Translated, it gives CASSLTYEQYF.

The J gene is TRBJ1-1, the V gene TRBV20-1; D gene unclear. Germline V CDR1 and CDR2: DFQATT, SNEGSKA (reference sequence). The germline V and J ends were trimmed by 5 bases and 0 bases, with 4 bases remaining between them. The CDR3 is 11 amino acids. For the CDR3, the DNA is TGCAGTGCTCATCTGAACACTGAAGCTTTCTTT. As protein: CSAHLNTEAFF.

In DNA, the CDR3 is TGCGCCAGCAGCCAAGAGGGCGGGAGAGCGGTCCTCGAGCAGTACTTC. Its translation is CASSQEGGRAVLEQYF. This rearrangement joins TRBV4-3 to TRBJ2-7; 7 bases agree with TRBD2. Germline trimming cut 0 bases from V and 6 bases from J; bases unmatched to any gene: 11. Germline loops: CDR1 LGHNA, CDR2 YSLEER. The CDR3 runs 16 residues.

The genes are TRBV7-2 and TRBJ2-7, with 7 positions matching TRBD1. After removal of 4 bases from V and 3 bases from J, the junction contained 12 bases not matched to a gene. Germline-derived CDR1 and CDR2 are SGHTA and FQGNSA. The CDR3 consists of 16 residues. CDR3 DNA sequence: TGTGCCAGCAGCTCCCACGGGACAGCCCCTCTCTACGAGCAGTACTTC. Translated, it gives CASSSHGTAPLYEQYF.

As for this clone: This specimen includes other DNA sequences encoding the same CDR3. V is TRBV6-4 and J is TRBJ2-6; D unresolved. V was trimmed by 3 bases and J by 0 bases, leaving 3 bases between them. Germline V CDR1 and CDR2: MRHNA, SNTAGT. CDR3 length equals 14 residues. CDR3 amino acids: CASSELSGANVLTF. The CDR3 nucleotides are TGTGCCAGCAGTGAACTCTCTGGGGCCAACGTCCTGACTTTC.

The chain joins TRBV23-1 to TRBJ1-5; a weak D match, TRBD1 (6 bases). TRBV23-1 is an ORF, with its function uncertain. The CDR3 has 14 residues. Trimming removed 3 bases at V and 7 bases at J, with 13 bases between. The CDR3 DNA follows: TGCGCCAGCAGTCACTTACAGGGAAACCAGCCCCAGCATTTT. Translation: CASSHLQGNQPQHF.

The V and J genes are TRBV7-9 and TRBJ1-4; the D is unclear. V lost 5 bases and J 4 bases, leaving 5 bases between the germline ends. Germline V gene data show CDR1 as SEHNR and CDR2 as FQNEAQ (reference sequence). This CDR3 contains 12 residues. CDR3 region: CASSRGNEKLFF. In DNA form, the CDR3 reads TGTGCCAGCAGCCGGGGTAATGAAAAACTGTTTTTT.

This clone was counted a single time. The germline gene is not matched at one end of the junction; a read error may be the cause. This chain connects TRBV7-7 to TRBJ1-3; 7 nucleotides align to TRBD1. The CDR3 loop spans 15 amino acids. CDR1 is SSHAT, CDR2 FNYEAQ, per germline (reference sequence). The CDR3 sequence is CASSPTGFSGNTIYF. CDR3 sequence (DNA): TGTGCTAGCAGCCCGACAGGGTTCTCTGGAAACACCATATATTTT.

The J gene is TRBJ1-4, the V gene TRBV7-2, with D perhaps matching TRBD1 (6 bases). Per the germline V gene, CDR1 is SGHTA and CDR2 is FQGNSA. Trimming stripped 2 bases from V and 8 bases from J, with 9 bases between. The CDR3 runs to 13 residues. CDR3 nucleotide sequence: TGTGCCAGCAGCTTATCTCAGGGGGAAAAACTGTTTTTT. It specifies CASSLSQGEKLFF.

V is TRBV5-1 and J is TRBJ1-2; the D is unclear. V lost 7 bases to trimming and J lost 5 bases, with 21 bases between them. Germline assignment: CDR1 SGHRS and CDR2 YFSETQ. CDR3 length: 15 amino acids. The CDR3 is CASPRGTSIVYGYTF. The CDR3 coding sequence is TGCGCCAGCCCTCGGGGTACATCAATTGTTTATGGCTACACCTTC.

This chain links TRBV21-1 with TRBJ2-7; the listed D gene, TRBD1, was not tested against the DNA. TRBV21-1 is annotated as a pseudogene. This CDR3 contains 15 residues. In DNA form, the CDR3 reads TGTGCCAGCAGCAAGGGTACAGGGTATCCCTCCGGGCAGTACTTC. It specifies CASSKGTGYPSGQYF.

The chain combines TRBV6-1 with TRBJ1-2; D gene ambiguous. V dropped 7 bases and J dropped 3 bases, with 9 bases sitting between them. Germline CDR1 MNHNS, CDR2 SASEGT. The CDR3 length is 12 residues. DNA for the CDR3: TGTGCCAGCACGTGGGGAGACTATGGCTACACCTTC. Its protein is CASTWGDYGYTF.

This chain joins TRBV7-9 and TRBJ2-5; 10 positions agree with TRBD2. The junction had 7 bases not matched to a gene; V was cut back by 5 bases and J by 7 bases. The CDR3 spans 14 residues. Looked up from germline, CDR1 is SEHNR and CDR2 is FQNEAQ (reference sequence). This CDR3 is CASSKAGGPVTQYF. In nucleotides, the CDR3 is TGTGCCAGCAGCAAAGCGGGGGGGCCGGTGACCCAGTACTTC. Full variable domain (rest looked up from reference TRBV7-9 and TRBJ2-5): DTGVSQNPRHKITKRGQNVTFRCDPISEHNRLYWYRQTLGQGPEFLTYFQNEAQLEKSRLLSDRFSAERPKGSFSTLEIQRTEQGDSAMYLCASSKAGGPVTQYFGPGTRLLVL.

The chain employs TRBV4-1 and TRBJ2-7, with 8 bases aligning to TRBD2. The CDR3 has 19 amino acids. V lost 0 bases, J lost 2 bases, and 15 bases stayed unmatched. CDR1 is MGHRA, CDR2 YSYEKL, per germline. In DNA form, the CDR3 reads TGCGCCAGCAGCCAAGACCGGACTAGCATCAACCAAAAGACCTACGAGCAGTACTTC. Its translation is CASSQDRTSINQKTYEQYF.

This chain joins TRBV20-1 and TRBJ2-1; TRBD2 is a possible D gene (5 bases). This CDR3 is built from 10 residues. CDR1 DFQATT and CDR2 SNEGSKA come from the germline V gene (reference sequence). V was clipped by 4 bases and J by 13 bases, with 11 bases between them. The CDR3 sequence: CSATNREQFF. For the CDR3, the DNA is TGCAGTGCTACCAATCGGGAACAGTTCTTC.

The chain couples TRBV19 to TRBJ2-1, with TRBD2 identical over 12 bases. The CDR3 is 20 amino acids. V was clipped by 5 bases and J by 2 bases; unmatched bases: 16. Germline CDR1 and CDR2: LNHDA and SQIVND (reference sequence). Written as DNA, the CDR3 is TGTGCCAGTAGTTTACGACCAAATCTACTAGCGGGGGGTACCTACAATGAGCAGTTCTTC. Its translation: CASSLRPNLLAGGTYNEQFF.

The CDR3 DNA reads as TGTGCCAGCAGTGCACAGGGCGGCAATCAGCCCCAGCATTTT. Residues: CASSAQGGNQPQHF. This sequence joins TRBV6-1 and TRBJ1-5; D perhaps matches TRBD1 (6 bases). Germline values: CDR1 MNHNS, CDR2 SASEGT. The CDR3 contains 14 residues. V shed 4 bases and J shed 2 bases, with 9 bases lying between them.

The chain employs TRBV6-1 and TRBJ1-2; TRBD1 matches at 8 bases. The germline V gene has CDR1 MNHNS and CDR2 SASEGT. This CDR3 spans 15 amino acids. The ends lost 2 bases at V and 6 bases at J; junction bases unmatched: 8. Here the CDR3 DNA reads TGTGCCAGCAGTGAACCAGGCAGGGGGCACAATGGCTACACCTTC. It codes for CASSEPGRGHNGYTF.

This chain joins TRBV14 and TRBJ2-3; 9 nucleotides align to TRBD1. This CDR3 is 15 amino acids long. Looked up from germline, CDR1 is SGHDN and CDR2 is FVKESK. Trimming cost V 5 bases and J 2 bases; bases outside gene matches: 5. The CDR3 is CASSRTGAPTDTQYF. As DNA, the CDR3 is TGTGCCAGCAGCAGGACAGGGGCGCCCACAGATACGCAGTATTTT.